The entry below describes one T cell receptor (beta chain). TCRdb ran MiXCR on the RT-PCR reads and lists one entry per CDR3 protein. The sample holds more than 500,000 distinct CDR3 sequences, 11% seen once. This entry is derived from a study of response to subunit inactivated influenza vaccine. These data were also reused for a study on T cells expressing NK-cell markers. That study reports: It was by 5'RACE template switching with UMIs that TCR beta cDNA was made.

The receptor was isolated from a man in his fifties who received an inactivated influenza vaccine. This specimen was PBMCs from blood, taken on the day of vaccination.

The DNA of the CDR3 is TGTGCCAGCAGCGTAGCTCTAAACACCGGGACTAGTCAAGAGACCCAGTACTTC. This codes for CASSVALNTGTSQETQYF. The V gene is TRBV9, the J gene TRBJ2-5; 8 bases agree with TRBD2. The length of the CDR3 is 18 residues. CDR1 is SGDLS, CDR2 YYNGEE, per germline. V gave up 0 bases and J gave up 2 bases; unmatched junction bases: 12. Based on the CDR3 plus reference TRBV9 and TRBJ2-5, the full variable domain is DSGVTQTPKHLITATGQRVTLRCSPRSGDLSVYWYQQSLDQGLQFLIQYYNGEERAKGNILERFSAQQFPDLHSELNLSSLELGDSALYFCASSVALNTGTSQETQYFGPGTRLLVL.